This is a list of T cell receptor beta chains from one sample in a study of T cell repertoires in cytomegalovirus infection. TCRdb called the reads again in MiXCR, with one record for every CDR3 protein. This sample carries 100,000 or so distinct CDR3 sequences, less than 25% of them seen once, and the ten largest clones take about two fifths. The specimen sequenced was CD8+ T cells from PBMCs. The receptors derive from a human donor in good health (CMV status not recorded). Some clones in this sample may be carry-over from other donors' samples. The conserved cysteine and the conserved F or W are not part of the CDR3 here.

CDR3 length	J gene	V gene	CDR3 protein
12	TRBJ2-7	TRBV30	AWSLSGAGYEQY
12	TRBJ1-3	TRBV20-1	SARGQELENTIY
15	TRBJ2-3	TRBV28	ASSSVLAGGSTDTQY
13	TRBJ2-1	TRBV6-1	ASRVTSGVGGEQF
10	TRBJ2-5	TRBV7-2	ASSLGQETQY
11	TRBJ2-2	TRBV20-1	SAGTANTGELF
12	TRBJ2-2	TRBV6-5	ASSYSRGAGELF
13	TRBJ2-7	TRBV12-3/TRBV12-4	ASRYGRGLPYEQY
12	TRBJ1-2	TRBV29-1	SVRDREGNYGYT
11	TRBJ2-3	TRBV7-3	ASSLTNTDTQY
13	TRBJ2-7	TRBV7-2	ASSWLAGGSYEQY
15	TRBJ2-1	TRBV9	ASSVYSDWSSYNEQF
14	TRBJ2-5	TRBV7-6	ASSLPETGSAETQY
13	TRBJ2-7	TRBV7-9	ASTPTGAGRDEQY
17	TRBJ2-7	TRBV11-2	ASSLVGEGLAGGGYEQY
14	TRBJ1-4	TRBV28	ASSSDDRALNEKLF
14	TRBJ2-2	TRBV7-9	ASRPLGGGPAGELF
15	TRBJ2-1	TRBV2	ASSEVEGGGPLNEQF
18	TRBJ2-1	TRBV6-4	ASSGSPGLAGGPSGNEQF
11	TRBJ2-7	TRBV6-1	ANRGGGTYEQY
11	TRBJ2-1	TRBV29-1	SLLLAGVYEQF
10	TRBJ2-7	TRBV11-2	ASQGSSYEQY
13	TRBJ2-3	TRBV28	ASSLVGGSEDTQY
9	TRBJ2-2	TRBV20-1	SATDTGELF
12	TRBJ2-7	TRBV7-6	ASSLHGHPYEQY
13	TRBJ1-1	TRBV5-6	ASSLSKGSTDEAF
12	TRBJ2-5	TRBV7-9	ASSPDSGQETQY
12	TRBJ2-7	TRBV20-1	SAERTGGYDEQY
11	TRBJ2-3	TRBV19	ASQGPSTDTQY
15	TRBJ2-1	TRBV28	ASSSLELAGGRNEQF
13	TRBJ2-1	TRBV12-3/TRBV12-4	ASSFSAGRKNEQF
10	TRBJ2-3	TRBV7-3	ASTYPGDTQY
14	TRBJ2-2	TRBV6-6	ASRLAGGSNTGELF
14	TRBJ1-3	TRBV28	ASSLDRGYGGNTIY
11	TRBJ2-1	TRBV25-1	ASSDPPWDEQF